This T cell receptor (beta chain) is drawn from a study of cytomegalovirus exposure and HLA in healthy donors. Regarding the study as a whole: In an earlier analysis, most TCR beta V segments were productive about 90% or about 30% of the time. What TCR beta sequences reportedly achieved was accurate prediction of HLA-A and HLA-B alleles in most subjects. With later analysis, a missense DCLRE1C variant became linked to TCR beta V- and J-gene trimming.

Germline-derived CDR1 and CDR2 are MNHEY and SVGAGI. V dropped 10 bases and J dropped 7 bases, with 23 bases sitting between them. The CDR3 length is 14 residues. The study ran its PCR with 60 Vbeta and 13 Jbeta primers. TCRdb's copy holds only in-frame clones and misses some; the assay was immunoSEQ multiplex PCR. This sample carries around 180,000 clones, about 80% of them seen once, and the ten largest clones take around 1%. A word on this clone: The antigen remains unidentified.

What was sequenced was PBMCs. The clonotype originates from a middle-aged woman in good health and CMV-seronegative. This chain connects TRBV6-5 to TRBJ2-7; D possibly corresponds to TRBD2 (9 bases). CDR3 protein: CATRSGGLAGEQYV. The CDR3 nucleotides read TGTGCCACCAGATCAGGGGGCCTAGCGGGAGAGCAGTACGTC.